This entry is about one TCR beta chain. The antigen is undetermined. The repertoire was sequenced with immunoSEQ multiplex PCR; TCRdb's copy has only in-frame clones and lacks some. The top ten hold roughly 47% of the sample, which has about 3,000 clones, 55% to 85% seen once. This specimen comes from a study of CD8 T cell repertoires and HIV-1 epitope variants. Across the study: Control wells had CMV/EBV/flu peptides, negative Ebola AY9, or no peptide.

CDR3 length equals 17 residues. The V and J ends lost 4 bases and 0 bases respectively, with 16 bases between them. Per the germline V gene, CDR1 is MDHEN and CDR2 is SYDVKM. This clonotype was sampled from a male donor with HIV. What was sequenced was cultured CD8+ T cells derived from PBMCs. The rearrangement joins TRBV28 to TRBJ2-4; no firm D call. The CDR3 sequence is CASSSPRKGLAKNIQYF. DNA for the CDR3: TGTGCCAGCAGTTCCCCGCGAAAAGGGTTAGCCAAAAACATTCAGTACTTC.